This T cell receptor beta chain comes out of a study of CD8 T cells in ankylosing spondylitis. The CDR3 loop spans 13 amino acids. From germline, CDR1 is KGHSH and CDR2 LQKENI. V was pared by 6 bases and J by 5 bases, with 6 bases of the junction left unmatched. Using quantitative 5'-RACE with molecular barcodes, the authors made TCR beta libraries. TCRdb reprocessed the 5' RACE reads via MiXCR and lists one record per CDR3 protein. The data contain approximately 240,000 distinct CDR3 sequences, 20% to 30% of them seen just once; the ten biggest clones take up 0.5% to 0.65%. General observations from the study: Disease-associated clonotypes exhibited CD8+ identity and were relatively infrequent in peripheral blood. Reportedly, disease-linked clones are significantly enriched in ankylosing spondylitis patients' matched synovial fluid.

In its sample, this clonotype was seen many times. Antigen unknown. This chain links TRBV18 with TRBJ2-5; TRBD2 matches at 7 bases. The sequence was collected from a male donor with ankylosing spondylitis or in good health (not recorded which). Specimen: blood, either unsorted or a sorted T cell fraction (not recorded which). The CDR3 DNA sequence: TGTGCCAGCTCGATGACTAGCTTGGAGACCCAGTACTTC. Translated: CASSMTSLETQYF.